These T cell receptor beta chains were read from a single sample in a study of OX40 agonist ivuxolimab in advanced cancers. Libraries were prepared by immunoSEQ multiplex PCR; TCRdb keeps only in-frame clonotypes and omits some of them. In the table there are around 38,000 clones, less than 85% of which are singletons. Sequencing was performed on CD4+ or CD8+ T cells sorted from blood, taken in a trial of the OX40 agonist ivuxolimab. Every receptor here comes from an adult with an advanced solid tumor such as melanoma, head and neck, liver or kidney cancer. CDR3s include the opening cysteine and the closing phenylalanine or tryptophan. Each record gives: J gene, V gene, CDR3 length, CDR3 protein.

TRBJ2-7 TRBV27 16 CASSLWGLQSSYEQYF
TRBJ2-3 TRBV2 14 CASSEVSGTSLQYF
TRBJ2-1 TRBV5-1 15 CASSAGSTEYNEQFF
TRBJ2-5 TRBV13 15 CASSLEAAGSETQYF
TRBJ1-2 TRBV5-5 14 CASSPWTGNFGYTF
TRBJ1-4 TRBV7-9 16 CASSLSSGPTNEKLFF
TRBJ1-2 TRBV30 15 CAWGIFGRTMYGYTF
TRBJ1-4 TRBV27 13 CASRGGGDEKLFF
TRBJ2-7 TRBV11-2 11 CASSLISEQYF
TRBJ1-6 TRBV12-5 14 CASGPQDYNSPLHF
TRBJ2-7 TRBV15 15 CATSSKREESLEQYF
TRBJ2-7 TRBV7-2 13 CASSLSRASEQYF
TRBJ1-2 TRBV4-3 14 CASSQGRQSRGYTF
TRBJ1-4 TRBV7-2 14 CASSRTGGFEKLFF
TRBJ2-7 TRBV25-1 13 CASSEPGDYEQYF
TRBJ1-6 TRBV12-5 17 CASGLVPRGAINSPLHF
TRBJ2-7 TRBV4-1 17 CASSQAMTSGSTYEQYF
TRBJ2-1 TRBV25-1 11 CASKLVHEQFF
TRBJ2-1 TRBV7-9 14 CASAQGGTYNEQFF
TRBJ2-7 TRBV14 18 CASSHTFNLRDRPYEQYF
TRBJ1-6 TRBV5-6 14 CASSFGHLYSPLHF
TRBJ1-3 TRBV21-1 18 CASSKGIAKQGTGNTIYF
TRBJ1-2 TRBV2 14 CASSPGQGIYGYTF
TRBJ2-1 TRBV10-2 14 CASTRTSGSNEQFF
TRBJ2-1 TRBV11-2 15 CASSFPRLSYNEQFF
TRBJ1-1 TRBV4-3 17 CASSRLRFTTGPPEAFF
TRBJ2-1 TRBV15 14 CATSSRDRYNEQFF
TRBJ2-1 TRBV9 15 CASSVVTSGGDEQFF
TRBJ2-3 TRBV5-4 15 CASSLGWGGGDTQYF
TRBJ1-3 TRBV5-4 15 CASSIDRAAGNTIYF
TRBJ2-1 TRBV6-5 16 CASSYSRDRGTDEQFF
TRBJ2-2 TRBV2 18 CASREESSGVGYTGELFF
TRBJ2-1 TRBV6-5 15 CASITGEVSYNEQFF
TRBJ2-7 TRBV4-1 14 CASSLGTGQSEQYF
TRBJ2-2 TRBV19 14 CASSRGPNTGELFF
TRBJ2-6 TRBV19 14 CATNIGSGANVLTF
TRBJ2-5 TRBV5-1 14 CASSLERSSGEQYF
. TRBV5-1 14 CASGQQGAGDEQYF
TRBJ2-3 TRBV9 19 CASSVGGLAGVWGTDTQYF
TRBJ2-1 TRBV6-5 13 CASSYRGPNEQFF
TRBJ1-5 TRBV5-1 16 CASSWGTANSNQPQHF
TRBJ1-2 TRBV7-9 15 CASSLAPPTLHGYTF
TRBJ1-6 TRBV6-5 16 CASSYSGQGRNSPLHF
TRBJ2-2 TRBV6-1 12 CAEARETGELFF
TRBJ2-2 TRBV11-3 15 CASSHGQGNTGELFF
TRBJ2-7 TRBV5-4 14 CASSLGSLGYEQYF
TRBJ1-1 TRBV7-9 14 CASSLAFMNTEAFF
TRBJ1-1 TRBV6-6 11 CASSANTEAFF
TRBJ1-2 TRBV4-1 13 CASSHPTGGGYTF
TRBJ1-6 TRBV5-6 13 CASSLVGNSPLHF
TRBJ2-7 TRBV7-2 14 CASSHGTGSYEQYF
TRBJ2-5 TRBV19 11 CASSIQETQYF
TRBJ2-7 TRBV9 15 CASSVGLAEIYEQYF
. TRBV5-4 13 CASSFGPYNEQFF
TRBJ1-5 TRBV27 15 CASSLNRPNNQPQHF
TRBJ1-5 TRBV4-1 13 CASSQGGGGPQHF
TRBJ2-7 TRBV5-6 17 CASSFLGLAESSYEQYF
TRBJ1-5 TRBV10-3 15 CATRPVGGSNQPQHF
TRBJ2-1 TRBV5-6 15 CASSLSGSSYNEQFF